The 9 T cell receptor beta chains below come from one sample, sequenced in a study of CD8+CD57+ T cells in acquired aplastic anemia. Patients chosen for sequencing had CD8+CD57+ cells that had expanded, as shown by flow cytometry. TCR beta VDJ and CDR3 profiles were obtained from a genomic DNA template. TCRdb recomputed calls from the reads with MiXCR, one row per CDR3 protein. The sample yields some 150,000 distinct CDR3 sequences, 65% to 75% seen once. Sequencing was done on a sample of sorted CD4+, CD8+, or CD8+CD57+ T cells (not recorded which) from PBMCs. These receptors originate from a human donor with aplastic anemia.

The rearrangement uses TRBV20-1 and TRBJ2-7; the D is unclear. Germline V lookup: CDR1 DFQATT, CDR2 SNEGSKA (reference sequence). V lost 0 bases, J lost 2 bases, and 11 bases lay in between. The CDR3 spans 14 residues. CDR3 in amino acids: CSARDREAAYEQYF. CDR3 bases: TGCAGTGCTAGAGATCGTGAAGCCGCCTACGAGCAGTACTTC.

This chain connects TRBV6-4 to TRBJ2-7, with D maybe TRBD2 (7 bases). The germline V gene encodes CDR1 MRHNA and CDR2 SNTAGT. CDR3 size: 15 residues. V dropped 3 bases and J dropped 7 bases, with 19 bases sitting between them. CDR3 in DNA: TGTGCCAGCAGTGAAAAGGGGGAGGGGGGCAATGAGCAGTACGTC. This encodes CASSEKGEGGNEQYV.

This chain connects TRBV6-5 to TRBJ1-5; no firm D call. Trimming stripped 4 bases from V and 4 bases from J, with 8 bases between. The germline CDR1 and CDR2 sequences are MNHEY and SVGAGI. The CDR3 is 13 amino acids. In nucleotides, the CDR3 is TGTGCCAGCAGTTCGGAGAGGAATCAGCCCCAGCATTTT. Its translation: CASSSERNQPQHF.

The table lists this clonotype with a few counts. This chain links TRBV25-1 with TRBJ1-2; D gene unclear. V lost 3 bases, J lost 4 bases, and 9 bases lay in between. Germline V lookup: CDR1 MGHDK, CDR2 SYGVNS. The CDR3 contains 13 residues. The CDR3 sequence is CASSDLAVYGYTF. The CDR3 DNA is TGTGCCAGCAGTGATTTGGCCGTCTATGGCTACACCTTC.

The chain employs TRBV7-9 and TRBJ2-1; maybe TRBD2 (6 bases). The V end was cut by 4 bases, the J end by 8 bases, with 21 bases between. CDR3 length equals 16 residues. Per germline, CDR1 SEHNR and CDR2 FQNEAQ (reference sequence). The CDR3 DNA reads as TGTGCCAGCAGCTCTGGCGGGACTCAAACATACGATGAGCAGTTCTTC. Protein product: CASSSGGTQTYDEQFF.

There are a few counts of this clonotype. The J gene is TRBJ1-2, the V gene TRBV14; D gene unclear. V lost 4 bases and J 6 bases, leaving 12 bases between the germline ends. The CDR3 has 13 residues. The V gene's germline CDR1 is SGHDN and CDR2 FVKESK. The CDR3 protein is CASSRPGYHGYTF. The CDR3, as DNA: TGTGCCAGCAGCCGTCCGGGGTACCATGGCTACACCTTC.

A few counts support this clonotype. The chain carries TRBV7-2 and TRBJ2-1, with D hard to call. Germline CDR1 reads SGHTA; CDR2 reads FQGNSA. CDR3 size: 14 residues. Deletions cut 6 bases from V and 7 bases from J, with 16 bases between. For the CDR3, the DNA is TGTGCCAGCAGGCGCCTGGGCGGCACGAATGAGCAGTTCTTC. Protein: CASRRLGGTNEQFF.

This clonotype was found many times. The V gene is TRBV20-1, the J gene TRBJ1-3; D might be TRBD1 (5 bases). Germline V gene lookup returns CDR1 DFQATT and CDR2 SNEGSKA (reference sequence). The V end lost 0 bases, the J end lost 6 bases, and 12 bases lay between the germline ends. The CDR3 loop spans 14 amino acids. As DNA, the CDR3 is TGCAGTGCTAGAGATGGGGGTGAGATAAACACCATATATTTT. It specifies CSARDGGEINTIYF.

This clonotype has a count of ten or more. V and J are TRBV7-9 and TRBJ2-7, with 8 bases fitting TRBD2. The length of the CDR3 is 13 residues. The V gene's germline CDR1 is SEHNR and CDR2 FQNEAQ (reference sequence). V shed 7 bases and J 3 bases; nucleotides not matched to a gene: 5. In nucleotides, the CDR3 is TGTGCCAGCACCCGTCTAGCGGGCTACGAGCAGTACTTC. Translation: CASTRLAGYEQYF. The variable domain in full, with the rest retrieved from reference TRBV7-9 and TRBJ2-7, is DTGVSQNPRHKITKRGQNVTFRCDPISEHNRLYWYRQTLGQGPEFLTYFQNEAQLEKSRLLSDRFSAERPKGSFSTLEIQRTEQGDSAMYLCASTRLAGYEQYFGPGTRLTVT.